This entry lists 23 T cell receptor beta chains sequenced from one sample in a study of blood T cells in healthy people across ages. The second PCR ran 7 to 11 cycles with a sample-barcoded 5' primer and J-beta primers. TCRdb re-called the 5' RACE reads through MiXCR, storing one row per CDR3 protein. The repertoire consists of around 790,000 distinct CDR3 sequences, with roughly 44% occurring once and the leading ten covering roughly 19%. Sequencing was carried out using blood. These receptors all come from a man aged 60 to 75 in good health.

This clonotype came up a few times. The gene calls are TRBV11-2 and TRBJ1-6; tentatively, D is TRBD1 (6 bases). Deletions cut 2 bases from V and 6 bases from J, with 11 bases between. Germline V gene data show CDR1 as SGHAT and CDR2 as FQNNGV. This CDR3 spans 15 amino acids. The chain's CDR3 is CASSLRGAVNSPLHF. The DNA of the CDR3 is TGTGCCAGCAGCTTAAGGGGGGCGGTTAATTCACCCCTCCACTTT.

This clonotype has more than one count but fewer than ten. The genes are TRBV4-3 and TRBJ2-1; D could derive from TRBD1 or TRBD2 (5 bases each). Per the germline V gene, CDR1 is LGHNA and CDR2 is YSLEER. Trimming stripped 1 base from V and 9 bases from J, with 25 bases between. There are 18 residues in the CDR3. The CDR3 sequence is CASSQGRTPTLRGGEQFF. Here the CDR3 DNA reads TGCGCCAGCAGCCAAGGTCGGACGCCGACCCTCCGTGGGGGTGAGCAGTTCTTC.

This clonotype has only a few counts. This chain links TRBV20-1 with TRBJ2-1; TRBD2 matches 8 bases. The germline V gene has CDR1 DFQATT and CDR2 SNEGSKA (reference sequence). The CDR3 runs to 14 residues. J lost 7 bases, V lost 0 bases, and 5 bases had no gene match. CDR3 nucleotide sequence: TGCAGTGCTAGAGATCCCGGGGGGGTAAATGAGCAGTTCTTC. It yields the protein CSARDPGGVNEQFF.

This clonotype came up once. The CDR3 loop is CASSARTGGRFGANVLTF. DNA for the CDR3: TGTGCCAGTAGTGCCAGGACAGGGGGCCGTTTCGGGGCCAACGTCCTGACTTTC. The V and J genes are TRBV19 and TRBJ2-6, with 11 bases identical to TRBD1. Germline V gene lookup returns CDR1 LNHDA and CDR2 SQIVND (reference sequence). The CDR3 is made up of 18 amino acids. J gave up 4 bases and V 5 bases, and 10 bases lay outside the gene matches.

The chain couples TRBV12-3 or TRBV12-4 to TRBJ2-1; 10 nucleotides line up with TRBD2. The V segment lost 5 bases and the J segment 7 bases; nucleotides outside the gene matches: 5. This CDR3 is 14 amino acids long. DNA of the CDR3: TGTGCCAGCAGTGGGACTAGCGCGGCAAATGAGCAGTTCTTC. It is translated as CASSGTSAANEQFF.

V and J are TRBV11-2 and TRBJ1-6, with no clear D. Germline lookup yields CDR1 SGHAT and CDR2 FQNNGV. The CDR3 covers 15 residues. Trimming took off 7 bases at V and 7 bases at J, with 17 bases between the two ends. The CDR3 nucleotides read TGTGCCAGCACTCCTCGGGCTCCGGAGAATTCACCCCTCCACTTT. Protein: CASTPRAPENSPLHF.

The chain has TRBV6-5 and TRBJ2-1; 9 bases fit TRBD1. V dropped 1 base and J dropped 8; count of bases not matched to a gene: 6. CDR1 MNHEY and CDR2 SVGAGI come from the germline V gene. The CDR3 extends over 15 amino acids. The CDR3 is CASSYWDRVGDEQFF. CDR3 DNA sequence: TGTGCCAGCAGTTACTGGGACAGGGTCGGTGATGAGCAGTTCTTC.

The chain couples TRBV7-9 to TRBJ1-5; TRBD1 matches at 7 bases. The length of the CDR3 is 13 residues. CDR1 is SEHNR and CDR2 is FQNEAQ in the germline V gene (reference sequence). The V gene end was trimmed by 5 bases and the J gene end by 7 bases; junction bases not matched to a gene: 5. The chain's CDR3 is CASSDQGDQPQHF. For the CDR3, the DNA is TGTGCCAGCAGCGATCAGGGGGACCAGCCCCAGCATTTT.

In this sample, this clonotype turned up a few times. This chain connects TRBV7-6 to TRBJ2-3, with TRBD2 identical over 8 bases. Losses at the gene ends were 1 base for V and 2 bases for J; bases not matched to a gene: 5. This CDR3 has 16 amino acids. The germline gives CDR1 SGHVS, CDR2 FNYEAQ. CDR3 nucleotide sequence: TGTGCCAGCAGCTTAGAAGCGGGGGCTTACACAGATACGCAGTATTTT. Translated, it gives CASSLEAGAYTDTQYF.

This sequence joins TRBV4-3 and TRBJ2-7, with D maybe TRBD1 (6 bases). The germline CDR1 and CDR2 sequences are LGHNA and YSLEER. Between the trimmed V and J ends, which lost 1 base and 3 bases, there was a span of 13 bases. This CDR3 region has 15 residues. CDR3: CASSQGTGNRYEQYF. In nucleotides, the CDR3 is TGCGCCAGCAGCCAAGGTACAGGGAATCGCTACGAGCAGTACTTC.

The rearrangement links TRBV20-1 to TRBJ1-1; the match to TRBD1 covers 7 bases. CDR3 length: 15 residues. Germline assignment: CDR1 DFQATT and CDR2 SNEGSKA (reference sequence). V lost 3 bases and J lost 0; bases outside the gene matches: 7. The CDR3 region is CSARPGGTVNTEAFF. CDR3 nucleotide sequence: TGCAGTGCTAGGCCTGGGGGGACAGTGAACACTGAAGCTTTCTTT.

The CDR3 coding sequence is TGTGCCAGCAGTGATCAAAAGGGAAGCAATCAGCCCCAGCATTTT. As protein: CASSDQKGSNQPQHF. V is TRBV2 and J is TRBJ1-5; D gene unclear. Germline values: CDR1 SNHLY, CDR2 FYNNEI. The CDR3 runs 15 residues. Trimming removed 3 bases at V and 1 base at J, with 10 bases between.

This clonotype was recorded a few times. The chain recombines TRBV7-9 with TRBJ2-1; 11 bases match TRBD2. Per germline, CDR1 SEHNR and CDR2 FQNEAQ (reference sequence). The CDR3 runs to 19 residues. After removal of 4 bases from V and 0 bases from J, the junction contained 11 bases not matched to a gene. The CDR3 sequence is CASSSGSSGGTRSYNEQFF. The DNA of the CDR3 is TGTGCCAGCAGCTCGGGTTCTAGCGGGGGGACCCGCTCCTACAATGAGCAGTTCTTC. Using reference TRBV7-9 and TRBJ2-1 for the parts outside the CDR3, the full variable domain is DTGVSQNPRHKITKRGQNVTFRCDPISEHNRLYWYRQTLGQGPEFLTYFQNEAQLEKSRLLSDRFSAERPKGSFSTLEIQRTEQGDSAMYLCASSSGSSGGTRSYNEQFFGPGTRLTVL.

A few counts support this clonotype. The chain links TRBV6-5 to TRBJ2-1; D is possibly TRBD2 (7 bases). The germline gives CDR1 MNHEY, CDR2 SVGAGI. The ends were cut back, 8 bases at V and 3 bases at J, with 11 bases in the middle. The CDR3 runs to 13 residues. The chain's CDR3 is CASRRGLYNEQFF. The DNA for the CDR3 is TGTGCCAGCCGGCGGGGGCTCTACAATGAGCAGTTCTTC.

The chain couples TRBV20-1 to TRBJ2-1, with TRBD2 matching 8 bases. The trim removed 5 bases at V and 2 bases at J, leaving 8 bases unmatched. This CDR3 is 15 amino acids long. CDR1 is DFQATT and CDR2 is SNEGSKA in the germline V gene (reference sequence). DNA for the CDR3: TGCAGTGCTCCGTGGAGTAGCGGGGCCTACAATGAGCAGTTCTTC. Amino acids: CSAPWSSGAYNEQFF.

This clonotype was recorded a few times. The chain has TRBV24-1 and TRBJ1-5; 8 bases fit TRBD1. Per germline, CDR1 KGHDR and CDR2 SFDVKD. J was trimmed by 6 bases and V by 9 bases; bases with no gene match: 6. The CDR3 totals 13 residues. The DNA of the CDR3 is TGTGCCACCCAGGGGGCCGGGGGTCAGCCCCAGCATTTT. Its protein product is CATQGAGGQPQHF.

The chain links TRBV30 to TRBJ1-5, with D unresolved. The CDR3 runs to 13 residues. Trimming cost V 2 bases and J 5 bases, with 10 bases left between them. Germline CDR1 GTSNPN, CDR2 SVGIG (reference sequence). The CDR3 DNA reads as TGTGCCTGGAGTAAGGGTACCGATCAGCCCCAGCATTTT. Translating gives CAWSKGTDQPQHF.

This clonotype has only one observation. The chain joins TRBV12-3 or TRBV12-4 to TRBJ2-2; 8 bases line up with TRBD2. CDR3 length equals 13 residues. The V and J ends lost 10 bases and 4 bases, in that order; junction bases with no gene match: 5. The CDR3 sequence: CANSGVLTGELFF. The CDR3 nucleotides read TGTGCCAATAGCGGGGTACTCACCGGGGAGCTGTTTTTT.

This clonotype was counted ten times or more. The chain recombines TRBV29-1 with TRBJ2-7; tentative D call: TRBD1 (6 bases). Germline CDR1 is SQVTM and CDR2 is ANQGSEA. The CDR3 length is 13 residues. The V end was cut by 4 bases, the J end by 3 bases, with 13 bases between. CDR3 loop: CSVGGQLDYEQYF. In nucleotides, the CDR3 is TGCAGCGTTGGGGGGCAACTCGACTACGAGCAGTACTTC.

This sequence joins TRBV30 and TRBJ1-2; the D gene is possibly TRBD1 (6 bases). V shed 0 bases and J shed 7 bases, with 18 bases lying between them. The CDR3 has 15 residues. Germline-derived CDR1 and CDR2 are GTSNPN and SVGIG (reference sequence). The CDR3 sequence: CAWSVRISGAGGYTF. Written as DNA, the CDR3 is TGTGCCTGGAGTGTAAGAATCTCGGGGGCTGGTGGCTACACCTTC.

In its sample, this clonotype was seen a few times. A much larger clone differs by one base, so this may be a read error. This chain uses TRBV7-3 with TRBJ2-5; D remains unclear. The V gene lost 3 bases and the J gene lost 11 bases, with 22 bases spanning the gap. Germline CDR1 and CDR2: SGHTA and FQGTGA. CDR3 size: 15 residues. The CDR3 reads CASSFGDPRYNEQYF. The CDR3 coding sequence is TGTGCCAGCAGCTTTGGGGATCCCCGATACAATGAGCAGTACTTC.

The chain combines TRBV11-2 with TRBJ2-4; D remains unclear. The DNA end lines up better with TRBJ2-7; the J call may be wrong. The germline V gene has CDR1 SGHAT and CDR2 FQNNGV. The CDR3 has 12 residues. CDR3 region: CASSAPPYEQYF. CDR3 DNA sequence: TGTGCCAGCAGCGCACCACCCTACGAGCAGTACTTC.

The CDR3 sequence: CASSGKVWETQYF. In DNA, the CDR3 is TGTGCCAGCAGTGGGAAGGTTTGGGAGACCCAGTACTTC. The rearrangement joins TRBV6-1 to TRBJ2-7, with no clear D. The assigned J gene may be wrong: the sequence end matches TRBJ2-5 better. The CDR3 consists of 13 residues. Germline CDR1 is MNHNS and CDR2 is SASEGT.